Listed below are T cell receptor beta chains from one sample, sequenced in a study of T cells in Graves' hyperthyroidism and ophthalmopathy. TCRdb reprocessed the multiplex PCR reads with MiXCR, giving one entry per CDR3 protein. This sample has 640,000 or so distinct CDR3 sequences; roughly 15% occur once, and the top ten carry 4% to 5.5%. The sample taken for sequencing was blood. The receptors were sampled from a woman between 40 and 50 years old with Graves' ophthalmopathy. The CDR3 runs from the conserved cysteine through the conserved F or W. Fields, in order: V gene, D gene, clone size, J gene, CDR3 protein, CDR3 DNA. A D gene is named only where the DNA matches it firmly. For some rows the clone size is stated as once, few or many, or as a class when expanded; others skip it.

>TRBV3-1|TRBD2|NA|TRBJ2-7
CASSQKLSGRNSYEQYF
TGTGCCAGCAGCCAGAAACTGAGCGGGAGGAACTCCTACGAGCAGTACTTC
>TRBV28|TRBD2|many|TRBJ2-7
CASSLSQASGYEQYF
TGTGCCAGCAGTTTATCCCAGGCTAGCGGCTACGAGCAGTACTTC
>TRBV12-3/TRBV12-4|NA|NA|TRBJ2-7
CASSRSSGEQYF
TGTGCCAGCAGTCGGTCCTCGGGCGAGCAGTACTTC
>TRBV6-2/TRBV6-3|NA|NA|TRBJ1-1
CASSGGQFLGESAFF
TGTGCCAGCAGTGGAGGACAGTTTCTAGGCGAATCGGCTTTCTTT
>TRBV6-5|NA|many|TRBJ1-2
CASSPNFKSFYGYTF
TGTGCCAGCAGTCCCAACTTCAAATCTTTCTATGGCTACACCTTC
>TRBV27|TRBD1|many|TRBJ1-2
CASSFWGQGTERGYTF
TGTGCCAGCAGTTTCTGGGGACAGGGAACGGAGCGGGGCTACACCTTC
>TRBV20-1|NA|many|TRBJ1-2
CSASRDVGGGDGYTF
TGCAGTGCTAGCCGGGATGTCGGGGGGGGCGATGGCTACACCTTC
>TRBV15|NA|many|TRBJ1-1
CATSRDLDTEAFF
TGTGCCACCAGCAGAGATTTAGACACTGAAGCTTTCTTT
>TRBV30|NA|NA|TRBJ2-7
CAWGTGTREQYF
TGTGCCTGGGGTACCGGGACAAGAGAGCAGTACTTC
>TRBV19|TRBD2|many|TRBJ2-2
CASYDRLAGVYTGELFF
TGTGCCAGCTACGACAGACTAGCGGGAGTTTACACCGGGGAGCTGTTTTTT
>TRBV10-1|NA|NA|TRBJ2-1
CASSESIDYNEQFF
TGCGCCAGCAGTGAGTCGATAGACTACAATGAGCAGTTCTTC
>TRBV7-9|NA|many|TRBJ2-5
CASSKGENWQETQYF
TGTGCCAGCAGCAAAGGGGAAAATTGGCAAGAGACCCAGTACTTC
>TRBV5-1|NA|NA|TRBJ2-2
CASSLGPFVTGELFF
TGCGCCAGCAGCTTGGGCCCCTTCGTCACCGGGGAGCTGTTTTTT
>TRBV5-6|TRBD1|many|TRBJ1-1
CASSFLSGGENTEAFF
TGTGCCAGCAGCTTCCTTTCAGGGGGCGAGAACACTGAAGCTTTCTTT
>TRBV7-2|TRBD2|many|TRBJ2-7
CASSQSVSGGYEQYF
TGTGCCAGCAGCCAAAGCGTTAGCGGGGGCTACGAGCAGTACTTC
>TRBV2|TRBD1|NA|TRBJ2-2
CAGRQGPNTGELFF
TGTGCCGGAAGACAGGGCCCGAACACCGGGGAGCTGTTTTTT
>TRBV29-1|TRBD1|many|TRBJ1-1
CSVQGVLNTEAFF
TGCAGCGTTCAGGGGGTATTGAACACTGAAGCTTTCTTT
>TRBV19|NA|NA|TRBJ2-2
CASRLIQGPGELFF
TGTGCCAGTAGATTGATCCAGGGTCCCGGGGAGCTGTTTTTT
>TRBV5-1|NA|many|TRBJ1-5
CASSLGDHSNQPQHF
TGCGCCAGCAGCTTGGGGGACCATAGCAATCAGCCCCAGCATTTT
>TRBV15|NA|NA|TRBJ1-5
CATSATLNQPQHF
TGTGCCACCAGCGCAACGTTAAATCAGCCCCAGCATTTT
>TRBV20-1|TRBD2|many|TRBJ2-7
CSASYHPSSGRVSYEQYF
TGCAGTGCTAGTTATCACCCTTCTAGCGGGAGGGTCTCCTACGAGCAGTACTTC
>TRBV12-3/TRBV12-4|TRBD2|few|TRBJ2-5
CASSAQAGVETQYF
TGTGCCAGCAGTGCACAAGCGGGAGTTGAGACCCAGTACTTC
>TRBV28|NA|NA|TRBJ1-1
CASSSDSLDRMNTEAFF
TGTGCCAGCAGTTCGGACTCCCTGGACAGAATGAACACTGAAGCTTTCTTT
>TRBV30|NA|few|TRBJ1-6
CAWMVVYSPLHF
TGTGCCTGGATGGTAGTCTATTCACCCCTCCACTTT
>TRBV3-1|NA|few|TRBJ1-5
CASSQMGSNQPQHF
TGTGCCAGCAGCCAAATGGGTAGCAATCAGCCCCAGCATTTT
>TRBV20-1|TRBD2|NA|TRBJ2-2
CSANPLAGGPGTGELFF
TGCAGTGCTAATCCTTTAGCGGGAGGGCCGGGCACCGGGGAGCTGTTTTTT
>TRBV15|TRBD1|NA|TRBJ2-5
CATSRGQASQETQYF
TGTGCCACCAGCAGGGGACAGGCCTCCCAAGAGACCCAGTACTTC
>TRBV30|TRBD1|NA|TRBJ2-2
CAWSRRQGRTGELFF
TGTGCCTGGAGTAGAAGACAGGGGAGAACCGGGGAGCTGTTTTTT
>TRBV4-1|TRBD2|many|TRBJ2-5
CASSQVASGPVRETQYF
TGCGCCAGCAGCCAAGTGGCTAGCGGCCCCGTGAGAGAGACCCAGTACTTC
>TRBV2|NA|many|TRBJ2-1
CASRDQGDYNEQFF
TGTGCCAGCAGGGACCAAGGGGACTACAATGAGCAGTTCTTC
>TRBV28|NA|NA|TRBJ1-2
CASSSPATTYGYTF
TGTGCCAGCAGTTCTCCGGCTACTACCTATGGCTACACCTTC
>TRBV6-7|NA|many|TRBJ2-5
CASSYSGTQTIYSQETQYF
TGTGCCAGCAGTTACTCGGGGACACAGACCATATACTCCCAAGAGACCCAGTACTTC
>TRBV6-1|NA|many|TRBJ1-5
CASFSGGDQPQHF
TGTGCCAGTTTTTCAGGTGGGGATCAGCCCCAGCATTTT
>TRBV28|NA|many|TRBJ1-2
CASSFSGTRSYGYTF
TGTGCCAGCAGTTTTTCCGGGACAAGGAGCTATGGCTACACCTTC
>TRBV7-8|TRBD1|many|TRBJ2-7
CASSSFSGTGVSQYF
TGTGCCAGCAGCTCCTTTTCGGGGACAGGGGTGTCGCAGTACTTC
>TRBV30|NA|many|TRBJ2-7
CAWSTRYEQYF
TGTGCCTGGAGTACCCGCTACGAGCAGTACTTC
>TRBV30|TRBD2|many|TRBJ2-4
CAWSRTREGNIQYF
TGTGCCTGGAGTCGAACGCGGGAGGGAAACATTCAGTACTTC
>TRBV19|NA|NA|TRBJ2-3
CASSGPLDTQYF
TGTGCCAGCTCCGGACCTTTGGATACGCAGTATTTT
>TRBV30|NA|few|TRBJ1-2
CAWDTERDGDYGYTF
TGTGCCTGGGACACGGAAAGGGACGGAGACTATGGCTACACCTTC
>TRBV6-1|NA|NA|TRBJ1-5
CASDEGLTYSNQPQHF
TGTGCCAGCGACGAGGGGCTAACCTATAGCAATCAGCCCCAGCATTTT
>TRBV30|TRBD1|NA|TRBJ2-7
CAWSGDSLGLYEQYF
TGTGCCTGGAGTGGGGACAGTCTCGGCCTCTACGAGCAGTACTTC
>TRBV27|TRBD2|many|TRBJ2-2
CASSFPGLAGGPDTGELFF
TGTGCCAGCAGTTTCCCTGGACTAGCGGGAGGGCCAGACACCGGGGAGCTGTTTTTT
>TRBV15|NA|many|TRBJ1-1
CATSRVRGVWDTEAFF
TGTGCCACCAGCAGAGTTAGAGGGGTTTGGGATACTGAAGCTTTCTTT
>TRBV6-1|NA|many|TRBJ1-2
CASTTAYGYTF
TGTGCCAGCACCACCGCCTATGGCTACACCTTC
>TRBV12-3/TRBV12-4|TRBD2|once|TRBJ2-7
CASSHQREGRGYEQYF
TGTGCCAGCAGTCATCAGCGGGAGGGCCGTGGGTACGAGCAGTACTTC